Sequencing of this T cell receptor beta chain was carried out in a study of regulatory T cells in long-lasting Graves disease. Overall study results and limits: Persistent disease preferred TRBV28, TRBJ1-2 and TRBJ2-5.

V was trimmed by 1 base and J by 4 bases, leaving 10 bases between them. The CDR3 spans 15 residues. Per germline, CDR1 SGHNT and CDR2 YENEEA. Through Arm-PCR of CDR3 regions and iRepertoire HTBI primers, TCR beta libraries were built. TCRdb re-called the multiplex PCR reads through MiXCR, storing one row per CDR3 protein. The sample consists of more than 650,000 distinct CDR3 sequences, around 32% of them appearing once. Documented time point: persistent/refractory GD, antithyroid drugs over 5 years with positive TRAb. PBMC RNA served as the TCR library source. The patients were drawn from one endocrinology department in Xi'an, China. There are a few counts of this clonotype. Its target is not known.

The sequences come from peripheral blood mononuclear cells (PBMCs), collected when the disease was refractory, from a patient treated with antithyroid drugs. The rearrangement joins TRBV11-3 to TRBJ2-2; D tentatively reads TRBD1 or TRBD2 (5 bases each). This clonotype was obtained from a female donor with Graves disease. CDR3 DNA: TGTGCCAGCAGCTTAGTTTTTGGGGGCACCGGGGAGCTGTTTTTT. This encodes CASSLVFGGTGELFF.